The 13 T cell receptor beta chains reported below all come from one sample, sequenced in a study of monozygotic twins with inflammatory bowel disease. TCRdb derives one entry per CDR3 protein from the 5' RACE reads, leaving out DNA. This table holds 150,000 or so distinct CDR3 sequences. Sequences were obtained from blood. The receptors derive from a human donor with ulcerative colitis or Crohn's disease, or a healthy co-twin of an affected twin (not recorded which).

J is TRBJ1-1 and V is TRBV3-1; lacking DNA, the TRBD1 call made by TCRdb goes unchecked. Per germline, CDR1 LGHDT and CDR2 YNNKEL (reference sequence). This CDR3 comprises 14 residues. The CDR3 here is CASSPGTGISEAFF.

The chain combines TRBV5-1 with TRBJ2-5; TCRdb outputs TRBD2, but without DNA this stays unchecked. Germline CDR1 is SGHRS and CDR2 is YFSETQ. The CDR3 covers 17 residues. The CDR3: CASSRVGSVFDSETQYF.

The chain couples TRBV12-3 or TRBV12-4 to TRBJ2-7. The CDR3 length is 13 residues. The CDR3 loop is CASSFWDSYEQYF.

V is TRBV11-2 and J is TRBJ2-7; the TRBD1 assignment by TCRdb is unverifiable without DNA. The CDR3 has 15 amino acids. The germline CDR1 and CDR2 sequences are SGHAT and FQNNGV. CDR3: CASSLMGQGSYEQYF.

The CDR3 protein is CASSTMGTIQFF. V usage is TRBV6-2 or TRBV6-3 and J usage is TRBJ2-1. Germline values: CDR1 MNHEY, CDR2 SVGEGT. This CDR3 is built from 12 residues.

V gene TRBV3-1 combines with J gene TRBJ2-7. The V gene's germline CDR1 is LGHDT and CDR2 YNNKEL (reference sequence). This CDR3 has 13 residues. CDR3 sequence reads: CASSQVGSYEQYF.

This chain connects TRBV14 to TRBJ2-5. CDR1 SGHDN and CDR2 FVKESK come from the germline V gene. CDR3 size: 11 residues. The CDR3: CASSLSGTQYF. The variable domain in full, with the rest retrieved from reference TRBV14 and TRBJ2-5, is EAGVTQFPSHSVIEKGQTVTLRCDPISGHDNLYWYRRVMGKEIKFLLHFVKESKQDESGMPNNRFLAERTGGTYSTLKVQPAELEDSGVYFCASSLSGTQYFGPGTRLLVL.

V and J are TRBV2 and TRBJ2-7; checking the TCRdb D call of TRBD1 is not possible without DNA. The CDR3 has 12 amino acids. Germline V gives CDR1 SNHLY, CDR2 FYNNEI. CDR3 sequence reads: CATRDSYYEQYF. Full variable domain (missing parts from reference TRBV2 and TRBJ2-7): EPEVTQTPSHQVTQMGQEVILRCVPISNHLYFYWYRQILGQKVEFLVSFYNNEISEKSEIFDDQFSVERPDGSNFTLKIRSTKLEDSAMYFCATRDSYYEQYFGPGTRLTVT.

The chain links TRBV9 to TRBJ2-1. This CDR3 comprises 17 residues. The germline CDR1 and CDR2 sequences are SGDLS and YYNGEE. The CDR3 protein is CASSQSRETLRYNEQFF.

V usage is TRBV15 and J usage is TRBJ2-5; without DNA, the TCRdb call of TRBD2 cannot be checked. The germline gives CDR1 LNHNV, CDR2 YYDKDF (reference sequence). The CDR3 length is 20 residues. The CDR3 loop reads CATSRESGTGTSGMQETQYF.

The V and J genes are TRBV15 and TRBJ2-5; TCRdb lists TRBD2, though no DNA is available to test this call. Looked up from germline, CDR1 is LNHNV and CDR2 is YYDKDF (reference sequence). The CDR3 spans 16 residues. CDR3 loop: CATESTAGDLEETQYF.

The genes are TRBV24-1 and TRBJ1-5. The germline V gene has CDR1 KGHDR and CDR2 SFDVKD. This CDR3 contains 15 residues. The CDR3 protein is CATSAHGGRNQPQHF.

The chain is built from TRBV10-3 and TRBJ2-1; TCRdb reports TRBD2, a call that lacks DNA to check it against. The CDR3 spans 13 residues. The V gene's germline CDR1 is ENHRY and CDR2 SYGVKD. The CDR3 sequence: CAMGLAGSNEQFF.